This T cell receptor (beta chain) was obtained from a study of vaccination and CD4 T cells after COVID-19. This CDR3 comprises 14 residues. In germline, CDR1 is KGHDR, CDR2 SFDVKD. With 12 bases removed from V and 5 bases from J, the gap between germline ends came to 19 bases. The Oncomine TCR Beta short-read assay sequenced DNA from cultured CD4+ T cells. It was from cultured CD4+ T cells that genomic DNA was extracted. TCRdb independently ran MiXCR on the PCR reads; one entry per CDR3 protein. In the table there are approximately 4,000 distinct CDR3 sequences, about a fifth of which are singletons. By share of the sample, this clonotype is medium-sized. Antigen unknown. Sample treatment: approximately 10-day PBMC culture with coronavirus spike peptide pools or control peptides (ViraFEST assay). Points from the study as a whole: Spike mono-reactivity marked 304 of 307 vaccine-specific clones in convalescent patients.

The J gene is TRBJ1-3, the V gene TRBV24-1; the D gene is possibly TRBD1 (5 bases). This receptor was identified in a human donor who had recovered from COVID-19. The sample taken for sequencing was CD4+ T cells from blood, cultured in vitro. The CDR3 DNA is TGTGCCGCTCCCCCCGGGGACGGCAGAAACACCATATATTTT. Its protein is CAAPPGDGRNTIYF.